These 12 T cell receptor beta chains were all obtained from the same sample, sequenced in a study of T cell changes during pregnancy in multiple sclerosis. TCRdb's table, derived via immunoSEQ multiplex PCR, lists solely in-frame clones and lacks some. Of over 70,000 clones listed, approximately 94% are singletons. Source: peripheral blood, taken in the third trimester of pregnancy. These receptors were obtained from a female donor with multiple sclerosis, enrolled in a pregnancy study.

The rearrangement uses TRBV6-1 and TRBJ2-7; maybe TRBD1 (5 bases). Trimming stripped 5 bases from V and 7 bases from J, with 18 bases between. The germline V gene encodes CDR1 MNHNS and CDR2 SASEGT. This CDR3 has 14 amino acids. CDR3: CASSPTWGLDEQYF. CDR3 DNA: TGTGCCAGCAGTCCCACCTGGGGCCTGGATGAGCAGTACTTC.

The chain has TRBV27 and TRBJ1-1, with unresolved D. The CDR3 is 14 amino acids. Trimming pared 5 bases from V and 7 bases from J, leaving 17 bases between. Germline values: CDR1 MNHEY, CDR2 SMNVEV (reference sequence). This CDR3 reads CASSPLKRWVEAFF. CDR3 in DNA: TGTGCCAGCAGTCCTCTTAAGCGTTGGGTTGAAGCTTTCTTT.

The chain combines TRBV25-1 with TRBJ2-7; 10 bases are a match to TRBD2. Germline-derived CDR1 and CDR2 are MGHDK and SYGVNS. V shed 4 bases, J shed 2 bases, and the junction held 5 bases outside the gene matches. The CDR3 runs to 15 residues. The CDR3 spells CASSVGTSVAYEQYF. CDR3 bases: TGTGCCAGCAGTGTTGGGACTAGCGTCGCCTACGAGCAGTACTTC.

The chain employs TRBV13 and TRBJ2-1, with no clear D. This CDR3 comprises 12 residues. Trimming removed 4 bases at V and 7 bases at J, with 8 bases between. Germline CDR1 PRHDT, CDR2 FYEKMQ (reference sequence). The CDR3 spells CASSSGANEQFF. The CDR3 bases are TGTGCCAGCAGCTCCGGAGCGAATGAGCAGTTCTTC. The variable domain in full, with the rest retrieved from reference TRBV13 and TRBJ2-1, is AAGVIQSPRHLIKEKRETATLKCYPIPRHDTVYWYQQGPGQDPQFLISFYEKMQSDKGSIPDRFSAQQFSDYHSELNMSSLELGDSALYFCASSSGANEQFFGPGTRLTVL.

The chain uses TRBV11-2 and TRBJ2-7, with TRBD1 matching 10 bases. CDR3 length: 15 amino acids. V lost 5 bases, J lost 6 bases, and 10 bases stayed unmatched. Germline V gene sequence: CDR1 SGHAT, CDR2 FQNNGV. The DNA for the CDR3 is TGTGCCAGCAGCCATAGAGGACAGGGGGGAGGCGAGCAGTACTTC. The encoded protein is CASSHRGQGGGEQYF.

This clone was counted between two and nine times. J is TRBJ2-5 and V is TRBV10-2; TRBD2 aligns across 7 bases. The CDR3 totals 12 residues. V trimming: 9 bases; J trimming: 1 base; junction bases outside the gene matches: 2. Per the germline V gene, CDR1 is WSHSY and CDR2 is SAAADI. This CDR3 is CASRLAQETQYF. DNA for the CDR3: TGCGCCAGTCGACTAGCCCAAGAGACCCAGTACTTC.

The chain couples TRBV5-4 to TRBJ2-1; 15 positions match TRBD2. This CDR3 is built from 19 residues. The junction had 10 bases not matched to a gene; V was cut back by 4 bases and J by 2 bases. The germline V gene encodes CDR1 SGHNT and CDR2 YYREEE (reference sequence). The CDR3 here is CASSPDWGLAGGAYNEQFF. CDR3 coding DNA: TGTGCCAGCAGCCCCGATTGGGGACTAGCGGGAGGAGCCTACAATGAGCAGTTCTTC.

The chain has TRBV6-1 and TRBJ2-5, with D possibly being TRBD2 (6 bases). From germline, CDR1 is MNHNS and CDR2 SASEGT. Trimming removed 3 bases at V and 5 bases at J, with 13 bases between. The CDR3 has 14 residues. Here the CDR3 reads CASSDWGLGETQYF. CDR3 nucleotide sequence: TGTGCCAGCAGTGATTGGGGACTGGGGGAGACCCAGTACTTC.

The chain is built from TRBV2 and TRBJ2-2; D ambiguous. The CDR3 extends over 15 amino acids. V lost 0 bases, J lost 7 bases, and 12 bases lay in between. CDR1 is SNHLY and CDR2 is FYNNEI in the germline V gene. CDR3 region: CASSEAGTQVGELFF. The CDR3 nucleotides are TGTGCCAGCAGTGAAGCGGGCACTCAAGTCGGGGAGCTGTTTTTT.

The CDR3 region is CASSQEGEETQYF. DNA of the CDR3: TGTGCCAGCAGCCAAGAGGGGGAAGAGACCCAGTACTTC. The chain has TRBV7-7 and TRBJ2-5, with D possibly being TRBD1 (6 bases). V lost 5 bases and J lost 3, with 10 bases in between. The CDR3 is 13 amino acids. CDR1 and CDR2 (germline): SSHAT, FNYEAQ (reference sequence).

V gene TRBV2 combines with J gene TRBJ1-4; D is uncertain. The V and J ends lost 5 bases and 0 bases respectively, with 13 bases between them. The germline V gene has CDR1 SNHLY and CDR2 FYNNEI. The CDR3 totals 16 residues. Written as DNA, the CDR3 is TGTGCCAGCAGTCAGGAAAATGCATCAACTAATGAAAAACTGTTTTTT. Translated, it gives CASSQENASTNEKLFF.

The chain carries TRBV6-5 and TRBJ1-2; 9 bases line up with TRBD1. The CDR3 is 15 amino acids. Unmatched junction bases numbered 11, after V lost 4 bases and J lost 8 bases. Germline CDR1 reads MNHEY; CDR2 reads SVGAGI. CDR3 sequence reads: CASSSGQGSLEGYTF. The CDR3 DNA sequence: TGTGCCAGCAGTTCCGGACAGGGGAGTTTGGAGGGCTACACCTTC.